This TCR beta chain stems from a study of cytomegalovirus exposure and HLA in healthy donors. General study findings and limits: An analysis was carried out later, and it reportedly showed fewer N-insertions in an Asian-associated ancestry cluster than the roughly 700-donor mean.

Note on this clone: Antigen unknown.

Researchers ran the PCR with 60 Vbeta and 13 Jbeta primers. The method was immunoSEQ multiplex PCR; TCRdb's version includes in-frame clones alone and lacks a portion of them. The data show more than 95,000 clones, and the top ten clones hold 1%. Sequenced material: PBMCs. The TCR sequence derives from a man between 18 and 29 years old in good health and CMV-seronegative.

The CDR3 sequence is CASSPGVGYGYTF. CDR3 DNA: TGTGCCAGCAGCCCGGGGGTTGGGTATGGCTACACCTTC. V gene TRBV6-5 combines with J gene TRBJ1-2; D may be TRBD1 (5 bases). The V end lost 6 bases, the J end lost 5 bases, and 13 bases lay between the germline ends. The V gene's germline CDR1 is MNHEY and CDR2 SVGAGI. CDR3 size: 13 residues.